Below, one T cell receptor (beta chain) is given with its context. This entry is derived from a study of control samples from healthy donors and cancer patients. The method was immunoSEQ multiplex PCR; TCRdb's version includes in-frame clones alone and lacks a portion of them. The repertoire holds over 50,000 clones, with around 96% as singletons. The CDR3 is 15 amino acids. Trimming at V came to 5 bases and at J to 4 bases, leaving 2 bases not matched to a gene. Germline CDR1 is LNHNV and CDR2 is YYDKDF (reference sequence). This chain joins TRBV15 and TRBJ2-5; 15 bases agree with TRBD2. Sample: blood. This clonotype originated in a woman under 30 in good health. CDR3 loop: CATSGTSGGSETQYF. The DNA of the CDR3 is TGTGCCACCAGCGGGACTAGCGGGGGGTCAGAGACCCAGTACTTC.